This T cell receptor beta chain stems from a study of T cells after yellow fever vaccination. Across the whole study: SMART-Seq v4 Ultra Low Input prepared the low-cell-number fractions.

The study, taken as a whole, reports: Clones from primary vaccination mostly reappeared after the booster (approximately 96% CD4, less than 90% CD8). Clonotypes appearing in both CD4 and CD8 compartments existed, and their share was small.

This clonotype turned up a few times. As yet, its antigen is unknown. Template switching with 5'RACE generated the TCR cDNA and added a universal primer site and UMIs. TCRdb itself ran the 5' RACE reads through MiXCR, one entry per CDR3 protein. The sample yields around 310,000 distinct CDR3 sequences, approximately 4.3% seen once. CDR3 size: 17 residues. The germline V gene encodes CDR1 SGHNT and CDR2 YYREEE (reference sequence). The junction had 10 bases not matched to a gene; V was cut back by 6 bases and J by 5 bases. The chain couples TRBV5-4 to TRBJ2-3, with 15 positions matching TRBD2. Sample: PBMCs, taken 15 days after the yellow fever booster vaccination. The clonotype was recovered from a man between 18 and 29 years old who received the YFV17D yellow fever vaccine. The CDR3 DNA follows: TGTGCCAGCAACTTAGGACTAGCGGGGGGGTCTGGAGATACGCAGTATTTT. Residues: CASNLGLAGGSGDTQYF. Full variable domain (missing parts from reference TRBV5-4 and TRBJ2-3): ETGVTQSPTHLIKTRGQQVTLRCSSQSGHNTVSWYQQALGQGPQFIFQYYREEENGRGNFPPRFSGLQFPNYSSELNVNALELDDSALYLCASNLGLAGGSGDTQYFGPGTRLTVL.